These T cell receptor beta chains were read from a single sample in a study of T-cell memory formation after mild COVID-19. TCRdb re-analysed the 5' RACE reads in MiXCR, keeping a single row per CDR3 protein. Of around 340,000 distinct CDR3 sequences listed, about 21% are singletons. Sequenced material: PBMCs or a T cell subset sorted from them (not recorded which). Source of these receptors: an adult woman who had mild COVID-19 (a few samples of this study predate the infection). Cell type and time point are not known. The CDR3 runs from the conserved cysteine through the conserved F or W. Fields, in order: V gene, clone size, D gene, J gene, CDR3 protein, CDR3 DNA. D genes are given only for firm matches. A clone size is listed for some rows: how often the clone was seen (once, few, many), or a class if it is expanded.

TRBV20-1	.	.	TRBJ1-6	CSARPGGGALYNSPLHF	TGCAGTGCTAGACCCGGGGGGGGCGCGTTGTATAATTCACCCCTCCACTTT
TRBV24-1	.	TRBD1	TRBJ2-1	CATSDPGQGAYEQFF	TGTGCCACCAGTGACCCCGGACAGGGAGCGTATGAGCAGTTCTTC
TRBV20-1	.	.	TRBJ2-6	CSAPPVAGANVLTF	TGCAGTGCCCCCCCGGTCGCTGGGGCCAACGTCCTGACTTTC
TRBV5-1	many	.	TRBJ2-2	CASNVIAGPNTGELFF	TGCGCCAGCAATGTGATCGCAGGGCCGAACACCGGGGAGCTGTTTTTT
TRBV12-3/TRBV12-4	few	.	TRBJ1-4	CASSSRNSEKLFF	TGTGCCAGCAGTTCGCGGAATAGCGAAAAACTGTTTTTT
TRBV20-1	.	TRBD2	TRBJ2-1	CSARDTGRAYEQFF	TGCAGTGCTAGAGATACCGGGAGGGCATATGAGCAGTTCTTC
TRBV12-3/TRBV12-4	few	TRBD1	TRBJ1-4	CASSYSGGADEKLFF	TGTGCCAGCAGTTACTCAGGGGGCGCTGATGAAAAACTGTTTTTT
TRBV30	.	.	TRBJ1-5	CAWSPQNRVQGNQPQHF	TGTGCCTGGAGTCCACAAAACAGGGTCCAGGGCAATCAGCCCCAGCATTTT
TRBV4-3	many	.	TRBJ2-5	CASSQALAGPGAKETQYF	TGCGCCAGCAGCCAAGCCCTGGCCGGACCAGGGGCTAAAGAGACCCAGTACTTC
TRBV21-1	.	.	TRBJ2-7	CASSKVTGLLYEQYF	TGTGCCAGCAGCAAAGTTACAGGGTTACTGTACGAGCAGTACTTC
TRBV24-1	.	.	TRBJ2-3	CATSDPRTTSTDTQYF	TGTGCCACCAGTGACCCCAGGACGACCAGCACAGATACGCAGTATTTT
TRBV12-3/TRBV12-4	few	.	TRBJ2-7	CASGQWYGEQYF	TGTGCCAGCGGGCAGTGGTATGGCGAGCAGTACTTC
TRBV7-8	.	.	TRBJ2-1	CASSSPPNEQFF	TGTGCCAGCAGCTCGCCGCCCAATGAGCAGTTCTTC
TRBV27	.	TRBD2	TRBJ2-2	CASSFLGSGDGELFF	TGTGCCAGCAGTTTCCTCGGCAGCGGGGACGGGGAGCTGTTTTTT
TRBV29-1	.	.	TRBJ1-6	CSVGSSYNSPLHF	TGCAGCGTTGGTAGCTCCTATAATTCACCCCTCCACTTT
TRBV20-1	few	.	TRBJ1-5	CSALHRGNGNQPQHF	TGCAGTGCACTCCACCGGGGGAATGGCAATCAGCCCCAGCATTTT
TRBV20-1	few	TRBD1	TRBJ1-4	CSAPPRQGGRGKLFF	TGCAGTGCTCCCCCTAGACAGGGAGGAAGGGGAAAACTGTTTTTT
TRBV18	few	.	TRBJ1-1	CASSPEGAEAFF	TGTGCCAGCTCACCAGAAGGGGCTGAAGCTTTCTTT
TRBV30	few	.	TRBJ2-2	CAWKPMSVNTGELFF	TGTGCCTGGAAACCAATGTCAGTCAACACCGGGGAGCTGTTTTTT
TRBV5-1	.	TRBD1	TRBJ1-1	CASKGGGAGGTEAFF	TGCGCCAGCAAAGGCGGCGGCGCAGGGGGCACTGAAGCTTTCTTT
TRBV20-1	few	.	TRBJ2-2	CSAPVGGELFF	TGCAGTGCACCGGTAGGCGGGGAGCTGTTTTTT
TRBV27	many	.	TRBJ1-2	CASSSPLRGRLGYTF	TGTGCCAGCAGTTCCCCACTCCGGGGCCGACTGGGCTACACCTTC
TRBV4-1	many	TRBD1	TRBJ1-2	CASSQLTGRVAKDGYTF	TGCGCCAGCAGCCAGTTGACAGGGAGAGTGGCGAAGGATGGCTACACCTTC
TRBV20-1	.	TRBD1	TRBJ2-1	CSAVTGTGGSYNEQFF	TGCAGTGCTGTAACCGGGACAGGGGGTTCCTACAATGAGCAGTTCTTC
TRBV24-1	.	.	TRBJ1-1	CATSDGSGGEYTEAFF	TGTGCCACCAGTGATGGGTCAGGTGGGGAGTACACTGAAGCTTTCTTT